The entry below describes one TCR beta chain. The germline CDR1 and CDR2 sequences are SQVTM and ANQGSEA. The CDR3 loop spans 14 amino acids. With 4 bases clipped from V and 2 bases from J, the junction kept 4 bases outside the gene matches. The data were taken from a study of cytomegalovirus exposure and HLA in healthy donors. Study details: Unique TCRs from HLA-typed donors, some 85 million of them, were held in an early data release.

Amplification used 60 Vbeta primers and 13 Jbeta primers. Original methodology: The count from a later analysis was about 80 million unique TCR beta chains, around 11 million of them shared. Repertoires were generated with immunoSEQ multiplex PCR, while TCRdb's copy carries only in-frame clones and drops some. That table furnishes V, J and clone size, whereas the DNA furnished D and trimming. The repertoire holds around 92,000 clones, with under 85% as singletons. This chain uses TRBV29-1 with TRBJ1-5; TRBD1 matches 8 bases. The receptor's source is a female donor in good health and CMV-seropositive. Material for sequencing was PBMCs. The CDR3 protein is CSVGEGQGNQPQHF. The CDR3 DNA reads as TGCAGCGTTGGCGAGGGACAGGGCAATCAGCCCCAGCATTTT.